The clone carrying this TCR beta chain has a handful of counts. These data come from a study of shared clonotypes between healthy human individuals. Study in general: Three plates were used per donor for CD4 naive, three for CD4 memory, two for CD8 naive and one for CD8 memory.

Sequencing was performed with immunoSEQ multiplex PCR; in TCRdb, only in-frame clones are kept and a portion is missing. The table has fewer than 400,000 clones, around 74% seen once. The clonotype was recovered from a young man in good health. The sequencing sample was made of memory CD4+ T cells sorted from blood. Specified subset: CD45RA-negative fraction.

CDR3 coding DNA: TGCAGCGTTGGTGGTGACAGGGGGTCCAATGAGCAGTTCTTC. Residues: CSVGGDRGSNEQFF. The V call is TRBV29-1, the J call TRBJ2-1; 9 nucleotides agree with TRBD1. V was pared by 4 bases and J by 6 bases, with 7 bases of the junction left unmatched. Germline CDR1 and CDR2: SQVTM and ANQGSEA. The CDR3 is made up of 14 amino acids.